The following is a TCR beta chain sequence with its context. This sample is drawn from a study of blood T cell repertoires in COVID-19. Across the study: COVID-19 samples, acute and convalescent, were from the United States, Italy and Spain. In each case, the material was cDNA or gDNA derived from T cells, B-cell-depleted T cells, or PBMCs.

The CDR3 consists of 15 residues. Germline V CDR1 and CDR2: LGHDT, YNNKEL (reference sequence). V was pared by 4 bases and J by 4 bases, with 7 bases of the junction left unmatched. Per the original methods: From reference gene primer amplification, estimates of nucleated cell counts were derived. The assay was immunoSEQ multiplex PCR, and TCRdb's table has in-frame clones only and misses some. V, J and clone size reflect that table, while D and trimming were determined from the DNA. The data hold around 200,000 clones, with around 87% observed a single time. This sequence joins TRBV3-1 (or the pseudogene TRBV3-2) and TRBJ1-3; 7 bases agree with TRBD1. The specimen was peripheral blood. This receptor was identified in a man aged 35-49 years with active or convalescent COVID-19. The CDR3 spells CASSLQTGRGNTIYF. The DNA for the CDR3 is TGTGCCAGCAGCCTCCAGACAGGGAGGGGAAACACCATATATTTT.